This record covers a single T cell receptor (beta chain). This sample was included in a study of T cells in Graves' hyperthyroidism and ophthalmopathy. For Graves' hyperthyroidism to be stable, ophthalmopathy could not progress within 18 months. Using RNA transcripts as the source, TCR beta CDR3 regions were amplified. HTBI primers were used for first-round RT-PCR of the TCR CDR3. TCRdb independently ran MiXCR on the multiplex PCR reads; one entry per CDR3 protein. The table includes about 840,000 distinct CDR3 sequences, around 39% detected once. Germline V gene sequence: CDR1 SGHDT, CDR2 YYEEEE. The CDR3 is 17 residues long. Trimming took off 4 bases at V and 2 bases at J, with 16 bases between the two ends.

V is TRBV5-6 and J is TRBJ1-6; a weak D match, TRBD1 (5 bases). The sample consisted of blood. The origin of this receptor is a man between 18 and 29 years old with Graves' hyperthyroidism. CDR3 in amino acids: CASSRDPGKTYNSPLHF. In nucleotides, the CDR3 is TGTGCCAGCAGCCGAGACCCAGGGAAAACCTATAATTCACCCCTCCACTTT.